This T cell receptor beta chain stems from a study of T cell responses to AZD1222 COVID-19 vaccine. Unmatched junction bases numbered 6, after V lost 3 bases and J lost 6 bases. Germline V lookup: CDR1 SGHRS, CDR2 YFSETQ. The CDR3 contains 14 residues. Using immunoSEQ multiplex PCR, the repertoire was profiled, and TCRdb retains in-frame clones only, with some absent. The sample has about 120,000 clones, more than 85% seen once; the top ten hold roughly 2.6%. The study's findings and limits: Just a handful of AZD1222 recipients tested seropositive at baseline. The peak T cell response came first, and repertoires were sampled only after it.

Notes on this clone: The target antigen is unknown.

This rearrangement joins TRBV5-1 to TRBJ2-7; TRBD1 agrees at 10 bases. The specimen was peripheral blood, collected on day 0 of AZD1222 vaccination. The TCR comes from an adult in good health. CDR3 nucleotides: TGCGCCAGCAGCTCGACAGGGGGCGGGGGCGAGCAGTACTTC. It specifies CASSSTGGGGEQYF.